This T cell receptor (beta chain) was identified in a study of identical twins. This clonotype was recorded a few times. The antigen is unknown. Study outcomes and limitations: Out-of-frame TCR alpha sharing in monozygotic twins exceeded recombination model predictions. Cord blood's abundant beta clonotypes had fewer insertions, unlike memory repertoires.

The CDR3 is 13 residues long. The V end was cut by 2 bases, the J end by 3 bases, with 7 bases between. Germline CDR1 reads SGHVS; CDR2 reads FQNEAQ. TCRdb passed the 5' RACE reads through MiXCR, listing each CDR3 protein once. In the table there are about 550,000 distinct CDR3 sequences, around 24% of which are singletons. A further study also used this sample, focusing on yellow fever vaccine responses in identical twins.

The chain recombines TRBV7-8 with TRBJ2-5; D might be TRBD2 (5 bases). The source is a young woman in good health. Material for sequencing was CD4+ T cells sorted from blood. The CDR3 DNA is TGTGCCAGCAGCTTAATGAGGGAAGAGACCCAGTACTTC. Translated: CASSLMREETQYF.